Listed below are T cell receptor beta chains from one sample, sequenced in a study of prognosis after radiotherapy for stage I lung cancer. Via MiXCR, TCRdb re-called the multiplex PCR reads, giving one row per CDR3 protein. The table records around 20,000 distinct CDR3 sequences, 50% to 60% of them present only once. Source: PBMCs, taken before or after stereotactic body radiation therapy (not recorded which). The receptors here all came from a donor over 45 with non-small cell lung cancer. Each CDR3 is given with its conserved first and last residue. The D gene is left open where the match is weak. Not all rows give a size; the values are once, few, many and, for expanded clones, a class.

CASSRAGPTNEKLFF,TGTGCCAGCAGCCGGGCGGGGCCTACTAATGAAAAACTGTTTTTT,.,TRBJ1-4,TRBV7-9,once
CASSLATGVGYGYTF,TGTGCCAGCAGCTTAGCAACAGGGGTAGGATATGGCTACACCTTC,TRBD1,TRBJ1-2,TRBV7-8,once
CASILAGIPLDYGHTF,TGTGCCAGCATCCTGGCCGGGATTCCCCTGGACTATGGCCACACCTTC,.,TRBJ1-2,TRBV7-2,.
CASSSGSIYGYTF,TGTGCCAGCAGTTCTGGAAGTATCTATGGCTACACGTTC,.,TRBJ1-2,TRBV6-5,.
CASIKQGATNEKLFF,TGTGCCAGCATCAAACAGGGGGCCACTAATGAAAAACTGTTTTTT,TRBD1,TRBJ1-4,TRBV2,many
CASSYPREETQYF,TGTGCCAGCAGCTACCCCAGGGAGGAGACCCAGTACTTC,.,TRBJ2-5,TRBV7-8,many
CASSLLAMNTGELFF,TGTGCCAGTAGTTTATTAGCGATGAACACCGGGGAGCTGTTTTTT,.,TRBJ2-2,TRBV19,.
CAWSVSSAGDYGYTF,TGTGCCTGGAGTGTATCGTCGGCAGGGGACTATGGCTACACCTTC,.,TRBJ1-2,TRBV30,medium-sized
CASSLGFRAGYGYTF,TGCGCCAGCAGCTTGGGTTTCAGGGCGGGCTATGGCTACACCTTC,.,TRBJ1-2,TRBV5-1,medium-sized
CASSYSPLTSGSRETQYF,TGTGCCAGCAGTTACTCGCCACTGACTAGCGGGAGCAGAGAGACCCAGTACTTC,TRBD2,TRBJ2-5,TRBV6-2/TRBV6-3,.
CSAINSSWRGEQYF,TGCAGTGCTATAAATTCCTCATGGCGGGGAGAGCAGTACTTC,.,TRBJ2-7,TRBV20-1,.
CASSLSGREAFF,TGTGCCAGCAGTTTATCAGGGAGGGAGGCTTTCTTT,.,TRBJ1-1,TRBV27,medium-sized
CASSGSYAKNIQYF,TGTGCCAGCAGTGGAAGTTACGCCAAAAACATTCAGTACTTC,.,TRBJ2-4,TRBV2,many
CASSYSRREGSYEQYF,TGTGCCAGCAGTTACTCGAGGAGAGAGGGCTCCTACGAGCAGTACTTC,.,TRBJ2-7,TRBV6-2/TRBV6-3,.
CASSLGTSYEQYF,TGTGCCAGCAGTCTGGGGACTTCCTACGAGCAGTACTTC,.,TRBJ2-7,TRBV28,.
CASSMTSYNEQFF,TGTGCCAGTAGTATGACTAGCTACAATGAGCAGTTCTTC,.,TRBJ2-1,TRBV19,once
CASSDSPRSTGELFF,TGTGCCAGCAGTGACTCACCAAGGTCCACCGGGGAGCTGTTTTTT,.,TRBJ2-2,TRBV6-2/TRBV6-3,.
CSASGPRQYGYTF,TGCAGTGCTTCCGGGCCGCGACAGTATGGCTACACCTTT,.,TRBJ1-2,TRBV20-1,.
CASSSLLVRDEQFF,TGTGCCAGCAGCTCGCTGTTGGTGAGGGATGAGCAGTTCTTC,.,TRBJ2-1,TRBV11-1,.